A single sample gave rise to the 32 T cell receptor beta chains below, sequenced in a study of shared clonotypes between healthy human individuals. Profiling relied on immunoSEQ multiplex PCR, and the TCRdb table lists in-frame clones only, not all of them. This sample has about 980,000 clones, with over 75% found just once. Sequencing used memory CD4+ T cells sorted from blood. Documented subset: CD45RA-negative fraction. The source is a man between 18 and 29 years old in good health.

The gene calls are TRBV5-1 and TRBJ2-2, with 10 bases aligning to TRBD2. The CDR3 has 15 amino acids. Germline trimming cut 7 bases from V and 6 bases from J; bases unmatched to any gene: 9. Germline V gives CDR1 SGHRS, CDR2 YFSETQ. DNA for the CDR3: TGCGCCAGCGAACCTAGCGGGAGTGGGGCCGGGGAGCTGTTTTTT. Translation gives CASEPSGSGAGELFF.

A single count supports this clone. No DNA is shown, since the ends of the CDR3 on it are uncertain; the CDR3 is the one TCRdb lists. The chain couples TRBV6-5 to TRBJ1-2. In germline, CDR1 is MNHEY, CDR2 SVGAGI. The CDR3 has 13 residues if both end residues are counted. Here the CDR3 reads CASSSSGRYGYTF.

This chain uses TRBV6-1 with TRBJ1-5; D possibly corresponds to TRBD1 (6 bases). The germline CDR1 and CDR2 sequences are MNHNS and SASEGT. There are 15 residues in the CDR3. V lost 6 bases to trimming and J lost 6 bases, with 18 bases between them. Here the CDR3 DNA reads TGTGCCAGCAGGGGGGCAGGTGTCCTCTCTCAGCCCCAGCATTTT. Translation: CASRGAGVLSQPQHF.

The rearrangement links TRBV5-4 to TRBJ1-2; D remains unclear. Germline V gene lookup returns CDR1 SGHNT and CDR2 YYREEE (reference sequence). The CDR3 runs 14 residues. The ends were cut back, 4 bases at V and 3 bases at J, with 13 bases in the middle. The CDR3 loop reads CASSPQTGDYGYTF. The CDR3 nucleotides are TGTGCCAGCAGCCCTCAGACGGGCGACTATGGCTACACCTTC.

As to this clone: The sample holds other DNA sequences that translate to the same CDR3. The J gene is TRBJ1-6, the V gene TRBV28; weak D call: TRBD1 (5 bases). With 1 base removed from V and 0 bases from J, the gap between germline ends came to 7 bases. The CDR3 consists of 16 residues. Per the germline V gene, CDR1 is MDHEN and CDR2 is SYDVKM. The CDR3 bases are TGTGCCAGCAGTTTATCCGGGGGCTCCTATAATTCACCCCTCCACTTT. Translating it yields CASSLSGGSYNSPLHF.

The chain employs TRBV6-1 and TRBJ1-3, with TRBD1 matching 7 bases. The CDR3 totals 16 residues. Trimming removed 4 bases from V and 2 bases from J; junction bases left unmatched: 8. From germline, CDR1 is MNHNS and CDR2 SASEGT. The CDR3 reads CASSGALQGTGNTIYF. CDR3 DNA: TGTGCCAGCAGTGGGGCCTTACAGGGGACTGGAAACACCATATATTTT.

The V call is TRBV18, the J call TRBJ1-4, with a weak D call TRBD1 (6 bases). Trimming took 7 bases from V and 8 from J, leaving 14 bases between them. This CDR3 has 13 amino acids. Germline V gene data show CDR1 as KGHSH and CDR2 as LQKENI. The CDR3 DNA is TGTGCCAGCTGCAGGGGCCTGGAGGAAAAACTGTTTTTT. Amino acids: CASCRGLEEKLFF. The whole variable domain, remainder taken from reference TRBV18 and TRBJ1-4, is NAGVMQNPRHLVRRRGQEARLRCSPMKGHSHVYWYRQLPEEGLKFMVYLQKENIIDESGMPKERFSAEFPKEGPSILRIQQVVRGDSAAYFCASCRGLEEKLFFGSGTQLSVL.

This clone has only one observation. The chain links TRBV11-2 to TRBJ2-6, with 8 bases aligning to TRBD1. The CDR3 is 19 residues long. The V segment lost 3 bases and the J segment 0 bases; nucleotides outside the gene matches: 10. Germline CDR1 reads SGHAT; CDR2 reads FQNNGV. The CDR3 spells CASSFPRGQVLSGANVLTF. In DNA form, the CDR3 reads TGTGCCAGCAGCTTCCCCCGGGGACAGGTACTCTCTGGGGCCAACGTCCTGACTTTC.

The V call is TRBV5-6, the J call TRBJ2-3, with D hard to call. The CDR3 totals 14 residues. V dropped 4 bases and J dropped 0 bases, with 9 bases sitting between them. Germline CDR1 reads SGHDT; CDR2 reads YYEEEE. The CDR3, as DNA: TGTGCCAGCAGCACTCTCCAGAGCACAGATACGCAGTATTTT. Translation gives CASSTLQSTDTQYF.

The J gene is TRBJ2-3, the V gene TRBV11-2; maybe TRBD1 (6 bases). V shed 2 bases and J shed 2 bases, with 11 bases lying between them. Per the germline V gene, CDR1 is SGHAT and CDR2 is FQNNGV. The CDR3 covers 15 residues. CDR3 DNA sequence: TGTGCCAGCAGCTTAAACAGGGAGATCACAGATACGCAGTATTTT. Amino acid sequence: CASSLNREITDTQYF.

The V call is TRBV5-1, the J call TRBJ2-7; D unresolved. Trimming stripped 4 bases from V and 2 bases from J, with 10 bases between. This CDR3 has 13 amino acids. CDR1 is SGHRS, CDR2 YFSETQ, per germline. CDR3 bases: TGCGCCAGCAGCGCGACCGGAACCTACGAGCAGTACTTC. Translation gives CASSATGTYEQYF.

The V gene is TRBV4-2, the J gene TRBJ1-2; D gene ambiguous. The germline CDR1 and CDR2 sequences are LGHNA and YNFKEQ. With 0 bases removed from V and 4 bases from J, the gap between germline ends came to 9 bases. The CDR3 is 14 residues long. CDR3 protein: CASSQDQFGYGYTF. The CDR3 coding sequence is TGTGCCAGCAGCCAAGATCAGTTCGGCTATGGCTACACCTTC.

Worth noting for this clone: The identical CDR3 is also encoded by other nucleotide sequences in the sample. The chain is built from TRBV6-5 and TRBJ2-7; 7 bases match TRBD2. Per germline, CDR1 MNHEY and CDR2 SVGAGI. With 5 bases clipped from V and 7 bases from J, the junction kept 2 bases outside the gene matches. The CDR3 runs to 11 residues. The CDR3 loop reads CASSQGGEQYF. CDR3 nucleotides: TGTGCCAGCAGTCAGGGAGGGGAGCAGTACTTC.

The chain couples TRBV18 to TRBJ1-4; D is unclear. V lost 8 bases and J lost 5, with 12 bases in between. The CDR3 runs 13 residues. CDR1 KGHSH and CDR2 LQKENI come from the germline V gene. The CDR3 sequence: CASQKGPNEKLFF. The CDR3 DNA sequence: TGTGCCAGCCAGAAGGGCCCGAATGAAAAACTGTTTTTT.

V and J are TRBV6-1 and TRBJ1-1; D ambiguous. With 6 bases removed from V and 5 bases from J, the gap between germline ends came to 10 bases. In germline, CDR1 is MNHNS, CDR2 SASEGT. The CDR3 contains 12 residues. CDR3 bases: TGTGCCAGCAGAGGAGGCCGGACTGAAGCTTTCTTT. It encodes CASRGGRTEAFF.

The rearrangement uses TRBV7-2 and TRBJ2-3; D perhaps matches TRBD2 (6 bases). CDR3 length: 13 residues. CDR1 and CDR2 (germline): SGHTA, FQGNSA. V lost 8 bases and J lost 4, with 13 bases in between. The chain's CDR3 is CASGRREADTQYF. The CDR3 nucleotides are TGTGCCAGCGGAAGGCGGGAAGCAGATACGCAGTATTTT.

Points on this clone: Different DNA sequences within this sample yield the same CDR3. The rearrangement links TRBV9 to TRBJ1-2; tentative D call: TRBD1 (5 bases). The germline CDR1 and CDR2 sequences are SGDLS and YYNGEE. The CDR3 length is 15 residues. The V end was cut by 0 bases, the J end by 7 bases, with 16 bases between. The CDR3 DNA follows: TGTGCCAGCAGCGTAGCTACCGGAGGGAGGGGTGGCTACACCTTC. Protein: CASSVATGGRGGYTF.

V is TRBV6-6 and J is TRBJ2-4, with D possibly being TRBD1 (5 bases). In germline, CDR1 is MNHNY, CDR2 SVGAGI (reference sequence). This CDR3 has 12 amino acids. With 2 bases removed from V and 12 bases from J, the gap between germline ends came to 11 bases. The CDR3 nucleotides read TGTGCCAGCAGTTACGGCGCACAGGATCAGTACTTC. Amino acids: CASSYGAQDQYF.

A note on this clone: Other DNA variants within this sample encode the same CDR3. The chain carries TRBV5-1 and TRBJ2-2, with TRBD1 as a possible D gene (6 bases). The length of the CDR3 is 15 residues. Germline V gene data show CDR1 as SGHRS and CDR2 as YFSETQ. Trimming removed 0 bases from V and 3 bases from J, with 9 bases in between. This CDR3 is CASSLGAGDTGELFF. The DNA for the CDR3 is TGCGCCAGCAGCTTGGGGGCAGGGGACACCGGGGAGCTGTTTTTT.

This chain connects TRBV5-4 to TRBJ2-2; 10 nucleotides agree with TRBD1. J was trimmed by 2 bases and V by 5 bases; bases with no gene match: 6. This CDR3 contains 16 residues. The germline gives CDR1 SGHNT, CDR2 YYREEE (reference sequence). The CDR3 reads CASRSVTGGNTGELFF. In nucleotides, the CDR3 is TGTGCCAGCAGGTCGGTGACAGGGGGCAACACCGGGGAGCTGTTTTTT.

There are a few counts of this clone. At the DNA level, this CDR3 is encoded by other sequences in the same sample as well. The chain is built from TRBV5-1 and TRBJ1-1; no clear D gene. The CDR3 runs 14 residues. Trimming removed 0 bases from V and 0 bases from J, with 6 bases in between. Germline CDR1 reads SGHRS; CDR2 reads YFSETQ. CDR3 bases: TGCGCCAGCAGCTTGGACAGTTTGAACACTGAAGCTTTCTTT. This translates into CASSLDSLNTEAFF.

The rearrangement uses TRBV12-5 and TRBJ1-2, with D perhaps matching TRBD1 (6 bases). This CDR3 contains 13 residues. V lost 7 bases, J lost 8 bases, and 17 bases lay in between. CDR1 is LGHNT, CDR2 FRNRAP, per germline. The CDR3 reads CASANDRFGGYTF. In DNA form, the CDR3 reads TGTGCTAGTGCCAACGACAGGTTTGGGGGCTACACCTTC.

The rearrangement uses TRBV7-2 and TRBJ2-1, with TRBD1 as a possible D gene (5 bases). Trimming cost V 6 bases and J 1 base, with 10 bases left between them. The germline CDR1 and CDR2 sequences are SGHTA and FQGNSA. The CDR3 covers 14 residues. Written as DNA, the CDR3 is TGTGCCAGCAGTCACGGACAATCCTACAATGAGCAGTTCTTC. Its protein product is CASSHGQSYNEQFF.

This clone has a handful of counts. J is TRBJ2-5 and V is TRBV5-1; 10 bases agree with TRBD2. With 1 base clipped from V and 5 bases from J, the junction kept 5 bases outside the gene matches. This CDR3 is built from 15 residues. Germline V gives CDR1 SGHRS, CDR2 YFSETQ. The CDR3 DNA follows: TGCGCCAGCAGCTTGCAACTAGCGGGGACGGAGACCCAGTACTTC. It codes for CASSLQLAGTETQYF.

CDR3 DNA sequence: TGCGCCAGCAGAGGCGGGGGCGGGAGCACTGAAGCTTTCTTT. Its protein product is CASRGGGGSTEAFF. The J gene is TRBJ1-1, the V gene TRBV5-1, with D possibly matching TRBD1 (6 bases). V was shortened by 5 bases and J by 4 bases, with 15 bases between the two germline ends. Per the germline V gene, CDR1 is SGHRS and CDR2 is YFSETQ. The CDR3 is 14 residues long.

The V and J genes are TRBV7-2 and TRBJ1-4, with D maybe TRBD1 (5 bases). Germline V gene lookup returns CDR1 SGHTA and CDR2 FQGNSA. V was shortened by 1 base and J by 8 bases, with 14 bases between the two germline ends. The CDR3 spans 15 residues. This chain's CDR3 is CASSLGTGREEKLFF. DNA of the CDR3: TGTGCCAGCAGCTTAGGCACCGGCAGGGAGGAAAAACTGTTTTTT.

V is TRBV19 and J is TRBJ1-1; 7 bases line up with TRBD1. After removal of 3 bases from V and 1 base from J, the junction contained 11 bases not matched to a gene. The germline CDR1 and CDR2 sequences are LNHDA and SQIVND (reference sequence). This CDR3 is 17 amino acids long. In nucleotides, the CDR3 is TGTGCCAGTAGTATTTCCCTGGAGGGGGCATGGAACACTGAAGCTTTCTTT. As protein: CASSISLEGAWNTEAFF.

The chain couples TRBV6-1 to TRBJ2-7; the D is unclear. CDR3 length: 14 residues. V was trimmed by 4 bases and J by 6 bases, leaving 16 bases between them. In germline, CDR1 is MNHNS, CDR2 SASEGT. Here the CDR3 DNA reads TGTGCCAGCAGTGGAACAGCCATCCTCCTCGAGCAGTACTTC. Translation gives CASSGTAILLEQYF.

Of note for this clone: The sample contains more than one DNA sequence encoding this CDR3. The chain joins TRBV6-5 to TRBJ1-1, with D unclear. The V end lost 6 bases, the J end lost 1 base, and 9 bases lay between the germline ends. Germline CDR1 is MNHEY and CDR2 is SVGAGI. CDR3 size: 13 residues. The CDR3 coding sequence is TGTGCCAGCAGGGTACACAGGAACACTGAAGCTTTCTTT. It encodes CASRVHRNTEAFF.

V is TRBV30 and J is TRBJ1-2; 7 bases are a match to TRBD1. The junction had 3 bases not matched to a gene; V was cut back by 2 bases and J by 6 bases. The CDR3 runs 12 residues. Looked up from germline, CDR1 is GTSNPN and CDR2 is SVGIG (reference sequence). The CDR3 region is CAWSFDRDGYTF. CDR3 DNA sequence: TGTGCCTGGAGTTTCGACAGGGATGGCTACACCTTC.

The gene calls are TRBV30 and TRBJ1-3; D is ambiguous. Trimming shortened V by 2 bases and J by 0 bases, and 20 bases separated the two germline ends. Germline lookup yields CDR1 GTSNPN and CDR2 SVGIG (reference sequence). The CDR3 loop spans 18 amino acids. CDR3: CAWSPLDVPGRSGNTIYF. Here the CDR3 DNA reads TGTGCCTGGAGTCCCCTCGATGTCCCAGGCCGCTCTGGAAACACCATATATTTT.

A word on this clone: This sample also contains other DNA sequences that code for the same CDR3. The chain employs TRBV18 and TRBJ2-5, with D possibly being TRBD1 (5 bases). The CDR3 contains 13 residues. Trimming took off 1 base at V and 4 bases at J, with 7 bases between the two ends. Germline V gene data show CDR1 as KGHSH and CDR2 as LQKENI. The CDR3: CASSPQGIETQYF. Written as DNA, the CDR3 is TGTGCCAGCTCACCACAGGGGATAGAGACCCAGTACTTC.